A selection of T cell receptor beta chains follows, all from one sample in a study of shared clonotypes between healthy human individuals. The table came from immunoSEQ multiplex PCR; TCRdb's copy has only in-frame clones and leaves some out. The sample lists approximately 720,000 clones, about 92% occurring once. Sequencing was carried out using naive CD8+ T cells sorted from blood. These receptors were taken from a man aged 25-45 years in good health. Each CDR3 is given with its conserved first and last residue. The D gene is left open where the match is weak. Part of the rows lack a size; the others show once, few, many or a class for expanded clones.

V	size	D	length	J	DNA	CDR3
TRBV5-6	.	TRBD2	15	TRBJ2-5	TGTGCCAGCAGCTTAGCGGGAGGAAACCAAGAGACCCAGTACTTC	CASSLAGGNQETQYF
TRBV5-6	.	.	13	TRBJ2-3	TGTGCCAGCAGCAGGGGAAAGACATCGACGCAGTATTTT	CASSRGKTSTQYF
TRBV9	.	.	15	TRBJ1-1	TGTGCCAGCAGCGTAGGAACAGGACTGAACACTGAAGCTTTCTTT	CASSVGTGLNTEAFF
TRBV7-9	few	.	16	TRBJ1-2	TGTGCCAGCGATGGGGGGGCAAGCCCCCTCACATATGGCTACACCTTC	CASDGGASPLTYGYTF
TRBV16	.	.	16	TRBJ2-7	TGTGCCAGCAGCCAATCGCCAGGGGTCTATGCCTACGAGCAGTACTTC	CASSQSPGVYAYEQYF
TRBV29-1	.	.	14	TRBJ2-2	TGCAGCGCCCCGGGACTGGAGAACACCGGGGAGCTGTTTTTT	CSAPGLENTGELFF
TRBV5-6	.	TRBD2	17	TRBJ2-1	TGTGCCAGCAGCTTAGGGGTCCTAGCGGGAGGGCACAATGAGCAGTTCTTC	CASSLGVLAGGHNEQFF
TRBV7-9	once	TRBD1	15	TRBJ1-3	TGTGCCAGCAGCTTAACAGGGGGCTCAGGAAACACCATATATTTT	CASSLTGGSGNTIYF
TRBV28	.	.	12	TRBJ1-5	TGTGCCAGCAGTCACTCGAGTCAGCCCCAGCATTTT	CASSHSSQPQHF
TRBV5-1	.	TRBD1	13	TRBJ2-7	TGCGCCAGCAGCCCCCGGGACAGGGACGAGCAGTACTTC	CASSPRDRDEQYF
TRBV2	few	.	16	TRBJ2-7	TGTGCCAGCAGTGAAGCCGACGGGGGACGGAGCTACGAGCAGTACTTC	CASSEADGGRSYEQYF
TRBV2	.	.	11	TRBJ2-3	TGTGCCAACCTAATAAAGAATACGCAGTATTTT	CANLIKNTQYF
TRBV27	.	TRBD2	14	TRBJ2-1	TGTGCCAGCAGTCGAGGGACTAGCGGGAGAGAGCAGTTCTTC	CASSRGTSGREQFF
TRBV6-1	.	TRBD1	15	TRBJ2-4	TGTGCCAGCATCCCACAGGGGGCGGTTTTAGACATTCAGTACTTC	CASIPQGAVLDIQYF
TRBV5-1	.	TRBD1	16	TRBJ2-7	TGCGCCAGCAGCTTGGAGGGACAGAGGAATTTCTACGAGCAGTACTTC	CASSLEGQRNFYEQYF
TRBV7-9	.	.	15	TRBJ2-1	TGTGCCAGCAGTTCCACCGGTTCAGTTCACAATGAGCAGTTCTTC	CASSSTGSVHNEQFF
TRBV9	.	.	14	TRBJ2-7	TGTGCCAGCAGCTCCGACCCGGAAGGCGACGAGCAGTACTTC	CASSSDPEGDEQYF
TRBV19	.	.	19	TRBJ1-2	TGTGCCAGTATGCTCGTGTGGGAGGCTACAGCGGGGGCTAACTATGGCTACACCTTC	CASMLVWEATAGANYGYTF
TRBV28	.	TRBD1	13	TRBJ1-1	TGTGCCAGCAGTCCCTGGGACAGGGGCCAAGCTTTCTTT	CASSPWDRGQAFF
TRBV7-6	.	.	15	TRBJ1-1	TGTGCCAGCAGACTTGACGGGGGTTTGAACACTGAAGCTTTCTTT	CASRLDGGLNTEAFF
TRBV19	.	.	12	TRBJ2-1	TGTGCCAGTACCTCCCCCGGCCGTGAGCAGTTCTTC	CASTSPGREQFF
TRBV7-9	.	TRBD2	16	TRBJ2-1	TGTGCCAGCAGCTGGAGACTAGCGGGAGGAGGTAATGAGCAGTTCTTC	CASSWRLAGGGNEQFF
TRBV7-2	.	.	13	TRBJ2-7	TGTGCCAGCAGCTTAGCGGTCCCCTACGAGCAGTACTTC	CASSLAVPYEQYF
TRBV29-1	.	TRBD1	15	TRBJ2-5	TGCAGCGCCGACTCCCGGGACAGGGGGCAAGAGACCCAGTACTTC	CSADSRDRGQETQYF
TRBV30	.	.	15	TRBJ2-3	TGTGCCTGGAGTGTAGGAATTTCTAGCACAGATACGCAGTATTTT	CAWSVGISSTDTQYF
TRBV5-6	.	.	15	TRBJ2-7	TGTGCCAGCAGCTCGGGACACCGGGAAGGCTACGAGCAGTACTTC	CASSSGHREGYEQYF